This T cell receptor beta chain comes out of a study of shared clonotypes between healthy human individuals. Overall study context: The cohort had a couple of women and a few men, ages 18 to 49.

This CDR3 is 13 amino acids long. The trim removed 6 bases at V and 4 bases at J, leaving 3 bases unmatched. Germline loops: CDR1 MNHNS, CDR2 SASEGT. Only in-frame clones appear in the TCRdb table, and some are missing; sequencing was by immunoSEQ multiplex PCR. The sample consists of roughly 2 million clones, roughly 94% of them appearing once. V usage is TRBV6-1 and J usage is TRBJ1-2; TRBD1 aligns across 9 bases. The receptor was isolated from a man younger than 30 in good health. The sample comprised naive CD4+ T cells sorted from blood. Subset given: CD45RA+ positively selected. For the CDR3, the DNA is TGTGCCAGCAGGCCGACAGGGGGCTATGGCTACACCTTC. Amino acid sequence: CASRPTGGYGYTF.